Listed below are T cell receptor beta chains from one sample, sequenced in a study of regulatory T cells in long-lasting Graves disease. One entry per CDR3 protein results from TCRdb running MiXCR on the multiplex PCR reads. The data show under 800,000 distinct CDR3 sequences, under 20% seen once. The same sample was also studied in work on T cells in Graves' hyperthyroidism and ophthalmopathy.

The sequences come from peripheral blood mononuclear cells (PBMCs), collected at new diagnosis, from a patient treated with antithyroid drugs. These receptors were taken from a woman aged 25 to 39 with Graves disease. Both conserved end residues are part of each CDR3. The D gene is left open where the match is weak. Clone size appears in some rows only: once, few, many, or a class for an expanded clone.

TRBV28	TRBJ1-1	-	few	TGTGCCAGCAGTTCGGCAGTTAAAGCTTTCTTT	CASSSAVKAFF
TRBV6-1	TRBJ1-3	-	-	TGTGCCAGCAGGGCGGGACCGAGCTCTGGAAACACCATATATTTT	CASRAGPSSGNTIYF
TRBV18	TRBJ1-4	-	many	TGTGCCAGCTCCTACAGTCTTAATGAAAAACTGTTTTTT	CASSYSLNEKLFF
TRBV2	TRBJ2-3	-	many	TGTGCCAGCAGAGAAAAAATCAGGACCGGGGCAGATACGCAGTATTTT	CASREKIRTGADTQYF
TRBV7-3	TRBJ1-1	-	few	TGTGCCAGCAGCTTGGGAAGTTTGCTGCAGAACACTGAAGCTTTCTTT	CASSLGSLLQNTEAFF
TRBV29-1	TRBJ2-2	-	many	TGCAGCGTTGAGGCGGGTGGCAACTCCGGGGAGCTGTTTTTT	CSVEAGGNSGELFF
TRBV12-3/TRBV12-4	TRBJ1-1	-	many	TGTGCCAGCAGTTTTTCGGGACCTAACACTGAAGCTTTCTTT	CASSFSGPNTEAFF
TRBV30	TRBJ2-3	-	many	TGTGCCTGGAGGGGACTTGGGGGACGTGATACGCAGTATTTT	CAWRGLGGRDTQYF
TRBV14	TRBJ2-7	TRBD1	-	TGTGCCAGCAGCCAAGAAAACGTCTACGGGACAGGGACCCTGCAGCAGTACTTC	CASSQENVYGTGTLQQYF
TRBV18	TRBJ1-6	-	-	TGTGCCAGCTCACCTTTTCGGAGCTCCTATAATTCACCCCTCCACTTT	CASSPFRSSYNSPLHF